Listed below are T cell receptor beta chains from one sample, sequenced in a study of shared clonotypes between healthy human individuals. Data came from immunoSEQ multiplex PCR; TCRdb stores just in-frame clones and leaves some out. The table lists about 2.4 million clones, approximately 94% of them singletons. The sample taken for sequencing was naive CD4+ T cells sorted from blood. The origin of the receptors is a man aged 18 to 29 in good health. The CDR3 runs from the conserved cysteine through the conserved F or W. A D gene is named only where the DNA matches it firmly.

d_call: -
v_call: TRBV2
j_call: TRBJ1-2
cdr3_nt: TGTGCCAGCAGTGAAGGCGGGGGATGGAGGGGCTACACCTTC
cdr3_aa: CASSEGGGWRGYTF

d_call: -
v_call: TRBV2
j_call: TRBJ1-3
cdr3_nt: TGTGCCAGCAGCGGACAATCACCTGGAAACACCATATATTTT
cdr3_aa: CASSGQSPGNTIYF

d_call: -
v_call: TRBV28
j_call: TRBJ1-2
cdr3_nt: TGTGCCAGCAGTTTATTAGGGGACACCTATGGCTACACCTTC
cdr3_aa: CASSLLGDTYGYTF

d_call: -
v_call: TRBV27
j_call: TRBJ2-7
cdr3_nt: TGTGCCAGCAGTTTATCGGCTAGCGAGCCCTCCTACGAGCAGTACTTC
cdr3_aa: CASSLSASEPSYEQYF

d_call: TRBD2
v_call: TRBV11-2
j_call: TRBJ2-1
cdr3_nt: TGTGCCAGCAGCTCGGGACTAGGTTTTGGGAATGAGCAGTTCTTC
cdr3_aa: CASSSGLGFGNEQFF

d_call: -
v_call: TRBV4-1
j_call: TRBJ1-4
cdr3_nt: TGCGCCAGCAGCCAAGTCCAGGTTTTGGAAAAACTGTTTTTT
cdr3_aa: CASSQVQVLEKLFF

d_call: -
v_call: TRBV10-3
j_call: TRBJ1-2
cdr3_nt: TGTGCCATCAGTGAAGGGGCAGGGGATTATGGCTACACCTTC
cdr3_aa: CAISEGAGDYGYTF

d_call: -
v_call: TRBV25-1
j_call: TRBJ2-7
cdr3_nt: TGTGCCAGCAGATTAAACGAGCAGTACTTC
cdr3_aa: CASRLNEQYF

d_call: -
v_call: TRBV7-9
j_call: TRBJ1-1
cdr3_nt: TGTGCCAGCAGCGCTTATGGGGGTCGACCTGAAGCTTTCTTT
cdr3_aa: CASSAYGGRPEAFF

d_call: -
v_call: TRBV7-2
j_call: TRBJ1-6
cdr3_nt: TGTGCCAGCAGCTTAGCAGGGGCAGGGGTTCGTTCACCCCTCCACTTT
cdr3_aa: CASSLAGAGVRSPLHF